A single sample gave rise to the 12 T cell receptor beta chains below, sequenced in a study of blood T cell repertoires in COVID-19. This table comes from immunoSEQ multiplex PCR, and its TCRdb copy is limited to in-frame clones, with some not included. The table records roughly 80,000 clones, about 85% of them present only once. The sample consisted of peripheral blood. These receptors were obtained from a human donor in a cohort sampled during active COVID-19.

In its sample, this clone was seen once. CDR3 coding DNA: TGTGCCAGCAGCAGCGACAGGGGATATAATTCACCCCTCCACTTT. It encodes CASSSDRGYNSPLHF. The chain joins TRBV9 to TRBJ1-6; 8 bases align to TRBD1. V shed 4 bases, J shed 4 bases, and the junction held 4 bases outside the gene matches. The CDR3 runs 15 residues. CDR1 is SGDLS, CDR2 YYNGEE, per germline.

In this sample, this clone turned up a few times. The rearrangement links TRBV9 to TRBJ1-5, with D tentatively TRBD1 (5 bases). The V gene lost 3 bases and the J gene lost 2 bases, with 15 bases spanning the gap. The germline V gene has CDR1 SGDLS and CDR2 YYNGEE. The CDR3 is 16 amino acids. In nucleotides, the CDR3 is TGTGCCAGCAGCGCAGGTGGAGACAGTCGCAATCAGCCCCAGCATTTT. Its translation is CASSAGGDSRNQPQHF.

The chain links TRBV27 to TRBJ1-4; 7 nucleotides match TRBD1. The germline V gene encodes CDR1 MNHEY and CDR2 SMNVEV (reference sequence). V lost 8 bases and J lost 3; bases outside the gene matches: 3. The CDR3 has 13 amino acids. CDR3 protein: CASARGANEKLFF. The DNA for the CDR3 is TGTGCCAGCGCCAGGGGGGCTAATGAAAAACTGTTTTTT.

This chain connects TRBV6-5 to TRBJ2-1; possible D gene TRBD2, 6 bases. The CDR3 spans 14 residues. The germline V and J ends were trimmed by 6 bases and 0 bases, with 9 bases remaining between them. The germline V gene has CDR1 MNHEY and CDR2 SVGAGI. In nucleotides, the CDR3 is TGTGCCAGCAGGAGGGACTTCTCCTACAATGAGCAGTTCTTC. Its translation: CASRRDFSYNEQFF.

The chain combines TRBV5-4 with TRBJ2-7; no definite D call. Per the germline V gene, CDR1 is SGHNT and CDR2 is YYREEE (reference sequence). Deletions cut 0 bases from V and 3 bases from J, with 7 bases between. The CDR3 is made up of 13 amino acids. CDR3 in amino acids: CASSLGQDYEQYF. The DNA for the CDR3 is TGTGCCAGCAGCTTGGGGCAGGACTACGAGCAGTACTTC.

The V call is TRBV12-3 or TRBV12-4, the J call TRBJ2-5; D is unresolved. The CDR3 has 13 amino acids. Trimming stripped 6 bases from V and 7 bases from J, with 15 bases between. The CDR3 spells CASSLKSPRTQYF. CDR3 nucleotides: TGTGCCAGCAGCTTAAAGAGTCCGAGGACCCAGTACTTC.

The chain has TRBV11-2 and TRBJ1-3, with D possibly matching TRBD1 (6 bases). Trimming pared 4 bases from V and 0 bases from J, leaving 19 bases between. The CDR3 spans 18 residues. From germline, CDR1 is SGHAT and CDR2 FQNNGV. The CDR3 is CASSSPPGQGPSGNTIYF. In nucleotides, the CDR3 is TGTGCCAGCAGCTCGCCCCCGGGGCAGGGGCCCTCTGGAAACACCATATATTTT. The full variable domain, in which reference TRBV11-2 and TRBJ1-3 provide the parts outside the CDR3, is EAGVAQSPRYKIIEKRQSVAFWCNPISGHATLYWYQQILGQGPKLLIQFQNNGVVDDSQLPKDRFSAERLKGVDSTLKIQPAKLEDSAVYLCASSSPPGQGPSGNTIYFGEGSWLTVV.

The J gene is TRBJ2-3, the V gene TRBV18; 11 bases map to TRBD2. Germline loops: CDR1 KGHSH, CDR2 LQKENI. This CDR3 comprises 15 residues. The trim removed 3 bases at V and 5 bases at J, leaving 4 bases unmatched. The CDR3 sequence: CASSPLTSGGDTQYF. The CDR3, as DNA: TGTGCCAGCTCACCCCTAACTAGCGGGGGAGATACGCAGTATTTT.

The chain is built from TRBV4-2 and TRBJ2-7, with TRBD1 matching over 8 bases. Germline loops: CDR1 LGHNA, CDR2 YNFKEQ. The junction had 2 bases not matched to a gene; V was cut back by 0 bases and J by 1 base. The length of the CDR3 is 15 residues. Written as DNA, the CDR3 is TGTGCCAGCAGCCAAGAATGGGACAGGTCCTACGAGCAGTACTTC. It is translated as CASSQEWDRSYEQYF.

V gene TRBV6-6 combines with J gene TRBJ2-7, with 10 bases aligning to TRBD1. The V gene end was trimmed by 6 bases and the J gene end by 5 bases; junction bases not matched to a gene: 7. CDR1 is MNHNY and CDR2 is SVGAGI in the germline V gene (reference sequence). This CDR3 contains 14 residues. CDR3 sequence: CASSFRDRGNEQYF. In DNA, the CDR3 is TGTGCCAGCAGCTTCCGGGACAGGGGCAACGAGCAGTACTTC.

This clone has more than one count but fewer than ten. The rearrangement joins TRBV5-4 to TRBJ2-5, with TRBD2 as a possible D gene (6 bases). The V and J ends lost 3 bases and 1 base respectively, with 13 bases between them. The CDR3 runs to 15 residues. CDR1 is SGHNT and CDR2 is YYREEE in the germline V gene (reference sequence). The CDR3 loop is CASSSVGTLQETQYF. The DNA for the CDR3 is TGTGCCAGCAGCTCGGTGGGGACTCTCCAAGAGACCCAGTACTTC.

The chain uses TRBV5-1 and TRBJ2-1; TRBD2 agrees at 13 bases. J lost 6 bases, V lost 6 bases, and 9 bases had no gene match. Germline V lookup: CDR1 SGHRS, CDR2 YFSETQ. The CDR3 extends over 16 amino acids. CDR3 DNA sequence: TGCGCCAGCACCGGGACTAGCGGGACTTTGGGCAATGAGCAGTTCTTC. Amino acid sequence: CASTGTSGTLGNEQFF.